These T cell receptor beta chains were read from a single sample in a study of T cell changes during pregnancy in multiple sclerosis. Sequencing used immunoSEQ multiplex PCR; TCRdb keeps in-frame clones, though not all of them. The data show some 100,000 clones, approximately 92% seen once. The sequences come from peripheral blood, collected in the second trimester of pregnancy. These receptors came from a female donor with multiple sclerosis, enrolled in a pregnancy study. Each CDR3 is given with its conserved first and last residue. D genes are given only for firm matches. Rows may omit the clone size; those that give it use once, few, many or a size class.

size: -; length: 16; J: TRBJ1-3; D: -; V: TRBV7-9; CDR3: CASSLAGRSSGNTIYF; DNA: TGTGCCAGCAGCTTAGCGGGGCGCAGCTCTGGAAACACCATATATTTT
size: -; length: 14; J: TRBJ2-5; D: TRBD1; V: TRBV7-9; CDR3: CASSLGTGQETQYF; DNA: TGTGCCAGCAGCCTCGGGACAGGGCAAGAGACCCAGTACTTC
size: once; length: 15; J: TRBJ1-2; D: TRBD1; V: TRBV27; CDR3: CASSPSTGQAAGYTF; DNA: TGTGCCAGCAGTCCCTCGACAGGGCAGGCGGCTGGCTACACCTTC
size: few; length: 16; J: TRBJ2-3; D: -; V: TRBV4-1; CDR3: CASSQERGGGTDTQYF; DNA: TGCGCCAGCAGCCAAGAACGAGGGGGTGGCACAGATACGCAGTATTTT
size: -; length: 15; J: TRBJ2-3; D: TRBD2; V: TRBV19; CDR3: CASSKLAGVGDTQYF; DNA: TGTGCCAGTAGTAAGTTAGCGGGAGTAGGCGATACGCAGTATTTT
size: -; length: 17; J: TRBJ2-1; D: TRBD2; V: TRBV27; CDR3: CASSLSRTSGGANEQFF; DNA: TGTGCCAGCAGTTTATCGAGGACTAGCGGGGGGGCGAATGAGCAGTTCTTC
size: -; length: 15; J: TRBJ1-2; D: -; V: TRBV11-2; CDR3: CASSAPDSSVYGYTF; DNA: TGTGCCAGCAGCGCCCCGGACAGTTCCGTCTATGGCTACACCTTC
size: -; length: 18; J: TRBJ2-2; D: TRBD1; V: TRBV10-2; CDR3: CASLPAGQVIVNTGELFF; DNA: TGCGCCAGCCTCCCTGCCGGACAGGTCATCGTAAACACCGGGGAGCTGTTTTTT
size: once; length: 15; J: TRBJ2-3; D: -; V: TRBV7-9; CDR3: CASSLAGEGTDTQYF; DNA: TGTGCCAGCAGCTTAGCAGGGGAAGGCACAGATACGCAGTATTTT
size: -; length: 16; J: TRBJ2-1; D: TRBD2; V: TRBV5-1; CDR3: CASSLVIAGQNNEQFF; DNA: TGCGCCAGCAGCTTGGTAATAGCGGGACAAAACAATGAGCAGTTCTTC
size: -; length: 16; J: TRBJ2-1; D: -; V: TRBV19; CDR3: CASIPEVGRSYNEQFF; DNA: TGTGCCAGTATTCCGGAGGTAGGCCGCTCCTACAATGAGCAGTTCTTC
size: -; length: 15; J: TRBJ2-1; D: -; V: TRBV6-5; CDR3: CASRPQFSSYNEQFF; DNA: TGTGCCAGCAGACCACAGTTCAGCTCCTACAATGAGCAGTTCTTC
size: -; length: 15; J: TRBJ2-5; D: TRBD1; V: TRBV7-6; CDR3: CASSLGTGVSETQYF; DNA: TGTGCCAGCAGCTTAGGGACAGGGGTTAGCGAGACCCAGTACTTC
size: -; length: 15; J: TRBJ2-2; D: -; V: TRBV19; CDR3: CASRVFDRSTGELFF; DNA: TGTGCCAGTAGGGTTTTCGACAGGTCAACCGGGGAGCTGTTTTTT
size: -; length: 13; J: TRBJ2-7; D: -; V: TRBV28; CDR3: CASSLIRVYEQYF; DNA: TGTGCCAGCAGTTTAATCAGGGTCTACGAGCAGTACTTC
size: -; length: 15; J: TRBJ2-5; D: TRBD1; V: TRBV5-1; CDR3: CASSFTTGVGETQYF; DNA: TGCGCCAGCAGCTTTACCACAGGGGTGGGGGAGACCCAGTACTTC
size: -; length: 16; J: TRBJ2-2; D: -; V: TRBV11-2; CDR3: CASSPRAGANTGELFF; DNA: TGTGCCAGCAGTCCCCGAGCAGGGGCGAACACCGGGGAGCTGTTTTTT
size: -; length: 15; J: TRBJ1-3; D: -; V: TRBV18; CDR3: CASSPQRESGNTIYF; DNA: TGTGCCAGCTCACCACAGAGGGAATCTGGAAACACCATATATTTT
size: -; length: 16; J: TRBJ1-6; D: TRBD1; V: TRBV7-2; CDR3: CASSTRTGTYNSPLHF; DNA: TGTGCCAGCAGCACCAGGACAGGGACGTATAATTCACCCCTCCACTTT
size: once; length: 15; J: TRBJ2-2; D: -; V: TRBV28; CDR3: CASSSGWVDTGELFF; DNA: TGTGCCAGCAGTTCGGGGTGGGTGGACACCGGGGAGCTGTTTTTT
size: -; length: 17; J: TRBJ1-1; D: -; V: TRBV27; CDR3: CASSLQGRQGPNTEAFF; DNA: TGTGCCAGCAGTTTACAGGGTAGGCAGGGCCCGAACACTGAAGCTTTCTTT
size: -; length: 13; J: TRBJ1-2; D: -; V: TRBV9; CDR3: CASSVDTEYGYTF; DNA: TGTGCCAGCAGCGTAGACACGGAGTATGGCTACACCTTC
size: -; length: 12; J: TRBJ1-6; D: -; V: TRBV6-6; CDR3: CASTAQGSPLHF; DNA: TGTGCCAGCACCGCGCAGGGTTCACCCCTCCACTTT
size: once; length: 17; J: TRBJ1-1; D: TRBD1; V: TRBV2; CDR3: CASSRDSDGYSNTEAFF; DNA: TGTGCCAGCAGTAGGGACAGTGATGGGTATTCGAACACTGAAGCTTTCTTT
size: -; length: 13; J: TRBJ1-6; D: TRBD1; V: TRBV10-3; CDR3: CAIKGADNSPLHF; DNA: TGTGCCATCAAGGGGGCGGATAATTCACCCCTCCACTTT
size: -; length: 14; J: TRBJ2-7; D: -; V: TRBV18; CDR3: CASSYTGSTYEQYF; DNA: TGTGCCAGCTCGTATACCGGGTCGACCTACGAGCAGTACTTC
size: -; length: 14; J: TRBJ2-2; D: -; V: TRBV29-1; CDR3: CSVEGAVNTGELFF; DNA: TGCAGCGTTGAGGGGGCGGTGAACACCGGGGAGCTGTTTTTT
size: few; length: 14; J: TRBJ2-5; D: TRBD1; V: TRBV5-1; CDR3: CASMGQGLEETQYF; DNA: TGCGCCAGCATGGGACAGGGCCTAGAAGAGACCCAGTACTTC
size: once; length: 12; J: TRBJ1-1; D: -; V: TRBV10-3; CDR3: CAISEPRAEAFF; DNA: TGTGCCATCAGTGAGCCCCGGGCTGAAGCTTTCTTT
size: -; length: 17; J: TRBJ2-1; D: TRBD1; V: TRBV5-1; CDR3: CASSLSVGTGFHNEQFF; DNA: TGCGCCAGCAGCTTGAGCGTCGGGACAGGGTTCCACAATGAGCAGTTCTTC
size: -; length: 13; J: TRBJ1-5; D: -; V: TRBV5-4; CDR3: CASSPGLDQPQHF; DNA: TGTGCCAGCAGCCCGGGGTTGGATCAGCCCCAGCATTTT
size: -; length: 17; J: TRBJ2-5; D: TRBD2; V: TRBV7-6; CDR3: CASSPGLAGMYQETQYF; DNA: TGTGCCAGCAGCCCCGGACTAGCGGGGATGTACCAAGAGACCCAGTACTTC
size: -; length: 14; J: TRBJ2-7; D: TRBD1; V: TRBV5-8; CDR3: CASSRTGLSYEQYF; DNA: TGTGCCAGCAGCAGGACAGGTCTTTCCTACGAGCAGTACTTC
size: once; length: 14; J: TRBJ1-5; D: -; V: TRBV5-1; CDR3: CASSLGTKDQPQHF; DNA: TGCGCCAGCAGCTTGGGGACAAAGGATCAGCCCCAGCATTTT
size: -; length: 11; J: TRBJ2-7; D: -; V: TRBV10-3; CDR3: CAISDGGEQYF; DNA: TGTGCCATCAGTGACGGGGGCGAGCAGTACTTC
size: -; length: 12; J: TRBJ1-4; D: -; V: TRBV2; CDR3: CASGQRNEKLFF; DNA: TGTGCCAGCGGACAGAGGAATGAAAAACTGTTTTTT
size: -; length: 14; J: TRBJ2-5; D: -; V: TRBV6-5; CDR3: CASSLLARQETQYF; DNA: TGTGCCAGCAGTCTTCTAGCGAGGCAAGAGACCCAGTACTTC
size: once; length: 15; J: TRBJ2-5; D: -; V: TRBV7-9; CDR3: CASSSDGQTQETQYF; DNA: TGTGCCAGCAGCTCCGATGGACAGACTCAAGAGACCCAGTACTTC
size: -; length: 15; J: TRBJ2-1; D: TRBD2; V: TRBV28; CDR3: CASSLLGGSSNEQFF; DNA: TGTGCCAGCAGTTTATTAGGCGGGAGTTCCAATGAGCAGTTCTTC
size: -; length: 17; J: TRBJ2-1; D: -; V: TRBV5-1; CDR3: CASSLGVMGSSYNEQFF; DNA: TGCGCCAGCAGCTTGGGAGTCATGGGGAGCTCCTACAATGAGCAGTTCTTC
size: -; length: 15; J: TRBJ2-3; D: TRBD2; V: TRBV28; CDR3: CASGPRTRSTDTQYF; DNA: TGTGCCAGCGGGCCCCGGACTAGGAGCACAGATACGCAGTATTTT
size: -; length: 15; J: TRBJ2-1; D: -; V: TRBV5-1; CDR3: CASAGTRSRYNEQFF; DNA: TGCGCCAGCGCAGGGACTCGAAGCAGGTACAATGAGCAGTTCTTC
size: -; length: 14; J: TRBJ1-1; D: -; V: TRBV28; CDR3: CASSQHRANTEAFF; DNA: TGTGCCAGCAGTCAACACAGGGCGAACACTGAAGCTTTCTTT
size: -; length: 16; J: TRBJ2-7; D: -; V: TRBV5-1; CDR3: CASSLRAGLTTYEQYF; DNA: TGCGCCAGCAGCTTGAGGGCAGGGCTTACCACCTACGAGCAGTACTTC
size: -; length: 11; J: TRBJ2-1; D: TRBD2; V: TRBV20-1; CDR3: CSTPGGIRQFF; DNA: TGCAGTACCCCGGGGGGAATTCGGCAGTTCTTC
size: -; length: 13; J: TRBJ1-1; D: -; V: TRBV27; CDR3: CASSLSQGTEAFF; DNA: TGTGCCAGCAGTTTAAGTCAGGGAACTGAAGCTTTCTTT